This note documents a single TCR beta chain sequence. Its specificity is not known. TCRdb's table, derived via immunoSEQ multiplex PCR, lists solely in-frame clones and lacks some. This table holds around 95,000 clones, over 75% found once. This specimen comes from a study of T cell responses to AZD1222 COVID-19 vaccine. Findings of the study overall: At 160-218 and 743-854, vaccine-associated CD4 TCRs were dominant, and they spanned spike.

The CDR3 is 15 amino acids. Germline CDR1 is SGHVS and CDR2 is FQNEAQ. Trimming took 0 bases from V and 0 from J; bases not matched to a gene: 1. The origin of this receptor is an adult in good health. The chain recombines TRBV7-8 with TRBJ1-2; 7 bases match TRBD1. The sequenced sample was peripheral blood, obtained on day 0 of MenACWY control vaccination. This chain's CDR3 is CASSLAGTANYGYTF. The CDR3 region has the DNA TGTGCCAGCAGCTTAGCCGGGACAGCTAACTATGGCTACACCTTC.